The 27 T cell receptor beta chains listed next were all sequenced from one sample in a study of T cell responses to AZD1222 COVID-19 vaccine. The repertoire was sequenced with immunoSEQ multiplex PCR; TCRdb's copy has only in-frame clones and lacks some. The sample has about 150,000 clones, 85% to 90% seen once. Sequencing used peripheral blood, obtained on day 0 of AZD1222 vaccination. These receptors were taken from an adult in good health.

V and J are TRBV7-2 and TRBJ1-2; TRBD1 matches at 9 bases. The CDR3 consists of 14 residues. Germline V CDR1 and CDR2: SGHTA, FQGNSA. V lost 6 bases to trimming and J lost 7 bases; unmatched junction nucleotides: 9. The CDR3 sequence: CASSSPGQGFGYTF. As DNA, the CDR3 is TGTGCCAGCAGTTCTCCGGGACAGGGTTTTGGCTACACCTTC.

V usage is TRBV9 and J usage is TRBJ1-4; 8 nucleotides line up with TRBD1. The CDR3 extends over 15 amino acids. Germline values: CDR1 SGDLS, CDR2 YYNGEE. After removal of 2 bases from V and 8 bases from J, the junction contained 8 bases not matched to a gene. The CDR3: CASSVSGGSKEKLFF. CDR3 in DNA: TGTGCCAGCAGCGTTTCAGGGGGCAGTAAAGAAAAACTGTTTTTT.

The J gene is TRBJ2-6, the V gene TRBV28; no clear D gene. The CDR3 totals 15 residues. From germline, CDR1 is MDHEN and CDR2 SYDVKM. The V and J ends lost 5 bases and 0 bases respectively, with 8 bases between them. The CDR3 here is CASSGGTSGANVLTF. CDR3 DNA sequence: TGTGCCAGCAGTGGCGGAACCTCTGGGGCCAACGTCCTGACTTTC.

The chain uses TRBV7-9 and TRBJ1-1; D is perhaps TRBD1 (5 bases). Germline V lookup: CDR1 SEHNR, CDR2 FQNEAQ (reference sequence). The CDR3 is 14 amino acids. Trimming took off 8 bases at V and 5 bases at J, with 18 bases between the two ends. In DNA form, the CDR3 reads TGTGCCAGCGGAGGGGACCCCTTCGTGACTGAAGCTTTCTTT. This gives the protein CASGGDPFVTEAFF.

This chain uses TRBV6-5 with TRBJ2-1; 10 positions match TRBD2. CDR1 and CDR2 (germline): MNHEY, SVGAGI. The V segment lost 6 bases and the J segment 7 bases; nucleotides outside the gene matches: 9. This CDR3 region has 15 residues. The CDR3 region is CASRERGGLGNEQFF. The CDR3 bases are TGTGCCAGCAGAGAGCGGGGGGGCCTAGGAAATGAGCAGTTCTTC.

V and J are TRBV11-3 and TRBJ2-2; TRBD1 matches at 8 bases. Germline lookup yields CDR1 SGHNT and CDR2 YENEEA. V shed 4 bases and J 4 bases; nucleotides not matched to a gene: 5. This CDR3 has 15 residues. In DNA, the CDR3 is TGTGCCAGCAGCTCACGGACAGGGAGCACCGGGGAGCTGTTTTTT. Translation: CASSSRTGSTGELFF. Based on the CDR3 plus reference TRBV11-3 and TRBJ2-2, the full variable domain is EAGVVQSPRYKIIEKKQPVAFWCNPISGHNTLYWYLQNLGQGPELLIRYENEEAVDDSQLPKDRFSAERLKGVDSTLKIQPAELGDSAVYLCASSSRTGSTGELFFGEGSRLTVL.

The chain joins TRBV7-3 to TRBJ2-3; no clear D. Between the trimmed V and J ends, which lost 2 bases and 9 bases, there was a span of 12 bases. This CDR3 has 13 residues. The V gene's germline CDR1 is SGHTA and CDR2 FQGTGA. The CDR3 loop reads CASSLEAGRTQYF. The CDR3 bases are TGTGCCAGCAGCTTAGAGGCCGGGCGGACGCAGTATTTT.

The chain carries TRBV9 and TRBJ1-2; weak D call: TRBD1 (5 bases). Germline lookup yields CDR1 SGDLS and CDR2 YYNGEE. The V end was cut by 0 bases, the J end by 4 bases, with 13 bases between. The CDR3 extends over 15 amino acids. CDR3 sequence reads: CASSVDLAGLYGYTF. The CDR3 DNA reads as TGTGCCAGCAGCGTAGATCTGGCAGGGCTCTATGGCTACACCTTC.

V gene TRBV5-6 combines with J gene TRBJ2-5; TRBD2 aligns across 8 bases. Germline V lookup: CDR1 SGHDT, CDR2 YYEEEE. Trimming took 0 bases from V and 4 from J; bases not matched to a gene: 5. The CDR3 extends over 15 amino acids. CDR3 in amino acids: CASSLGISGGETQYF. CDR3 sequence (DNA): TGTGCCAGCAGCTTGGGGATCAGCGGGGGAGAGACCCAGTACTTC. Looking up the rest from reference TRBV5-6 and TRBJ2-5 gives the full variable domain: DAGVTQSPTHLIKTRGQQVTLRCSPKSGHDTVSWYQQALGQGPQFIFQYYEEEERQRGNFPDRFSGHQFPNYSSELNVNALLLGDSALYLCASSLGISGGETQYFGPGTRLLVL.

CDR3 sequence reads: CASSQTWDSIEYF. The CDR3 DNA reads TGTGCCAGCAGCCAAACGTGGGACTCAATCGAGTATTTT. The chain joins TRBV14 to TRBJ2-3; the D gene is possibly TRBD2 (6 bases). The ends were cut back, 2 bases at V and 13 bases at J, with 16 bases in the middle. This CDR3 contains 13 residues. The V gene's germline CDR1 is SGHDN and CDR2 FVKESK. Looking up the rest from reference TRBV14 and TRBJ2-3 gives the full variable domain: EAGVTQFPSHSVIEKGQTVTLRCDPISGHDNLYWYRRVMGKEIKFLLHFVKESKQDESGMPNNRFLAERTGGTYSTLKVQPAELEDSGVYFCASSQTWDSIEYFGPGTRLTVL.

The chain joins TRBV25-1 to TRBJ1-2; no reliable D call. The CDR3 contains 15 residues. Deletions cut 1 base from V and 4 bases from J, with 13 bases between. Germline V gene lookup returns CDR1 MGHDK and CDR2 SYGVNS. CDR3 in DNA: TGTGCCAGCAGTGAATTGGAGGGATCCGGCTATGGCTACACCTTC. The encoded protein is CASSELEGSGYGYTF.

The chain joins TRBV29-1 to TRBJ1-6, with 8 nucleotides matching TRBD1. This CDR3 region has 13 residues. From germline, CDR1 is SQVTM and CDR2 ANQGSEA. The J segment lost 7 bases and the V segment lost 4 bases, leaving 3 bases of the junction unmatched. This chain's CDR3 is CSVGTGQNSPLHF. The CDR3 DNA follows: TGCAGCGTTGGGACAGGGCAAAATTCACCCCTCCACTTT.

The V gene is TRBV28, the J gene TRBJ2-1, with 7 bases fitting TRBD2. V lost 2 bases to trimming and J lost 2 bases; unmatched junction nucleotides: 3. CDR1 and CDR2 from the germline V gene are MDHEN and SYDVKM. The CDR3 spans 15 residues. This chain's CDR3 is CASSLRRGAYNEQFF. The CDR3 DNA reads TGTGCCAGCAGTTTAAGACGGGGGGCCTACAATGAGCAGTTCTTC.

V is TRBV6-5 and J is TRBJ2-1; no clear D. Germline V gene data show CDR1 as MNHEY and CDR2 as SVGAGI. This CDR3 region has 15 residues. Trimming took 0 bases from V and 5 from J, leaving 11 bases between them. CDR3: CASSYSGNPHNEQFF. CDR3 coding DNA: TGTGCCAGCAGTTACTCGGGAAATCCCCACAATGAGCAGTTCTTC.

CDR3 amino acids: CASSQWGTSVDTQYF. CDR3 in DNA: TGCGCCAGCAGCCAATGGGGGACTAGCGTCGATACGCAGTATTTT. The chain uses TRBV4-1 and TRBJ2-3, with TRBD2 identical over 10 bases. Germline lookup yields CDR1 MGHRA and CDR2 YSYEKL. J lost 6 bases, V lost 2 bases, and 5 bases had no gene match. The length of the CDR3 is 15 residues.

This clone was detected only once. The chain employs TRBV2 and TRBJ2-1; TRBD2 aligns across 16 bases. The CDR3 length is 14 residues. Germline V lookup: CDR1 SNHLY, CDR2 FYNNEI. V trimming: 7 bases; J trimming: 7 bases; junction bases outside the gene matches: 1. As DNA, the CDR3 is TGTGCCAGCAAGGGACTAGCGGGGGGGAATGAGCAGTTCTTC. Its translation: CASKGLAGGNEQFF.

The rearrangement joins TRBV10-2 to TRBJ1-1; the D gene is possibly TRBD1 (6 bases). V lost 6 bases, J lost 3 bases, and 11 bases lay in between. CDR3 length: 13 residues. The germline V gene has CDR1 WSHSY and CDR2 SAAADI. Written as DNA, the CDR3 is TGCGCCAGCAGCCGGGACACCTACACTGAAGCTTTCTTT. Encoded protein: CASSRDTYTEAFF.

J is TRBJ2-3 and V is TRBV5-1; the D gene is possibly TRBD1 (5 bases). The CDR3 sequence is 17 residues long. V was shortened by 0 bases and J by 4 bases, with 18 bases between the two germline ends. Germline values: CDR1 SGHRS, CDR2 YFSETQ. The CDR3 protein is CASSLARASTQSDTQYF. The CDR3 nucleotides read TGCGCCAGCAGCTTGGCCAGGGCCAGCACCCAATCAGATACGCAGTATTTT.

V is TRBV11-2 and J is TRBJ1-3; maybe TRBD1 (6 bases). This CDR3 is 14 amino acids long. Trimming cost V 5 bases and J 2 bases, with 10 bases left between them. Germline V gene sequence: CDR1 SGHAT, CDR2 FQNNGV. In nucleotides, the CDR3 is TGTGCCAGCAGCGACAGGAGCGCTGGAAACACCATATATTTT. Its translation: CASSDRSAGNTIYF. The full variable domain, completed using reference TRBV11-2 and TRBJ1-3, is EAGVAQSPRYKIIEKRQSVAFWCNPISGHATLYWYQQILGQGPKLLIQFQNNGVVDDSQLPKDRFSAERLKGVDSTLKIQPAKLEDSAVYLCASSDRSAGNTIYFGEGSWLTVV.

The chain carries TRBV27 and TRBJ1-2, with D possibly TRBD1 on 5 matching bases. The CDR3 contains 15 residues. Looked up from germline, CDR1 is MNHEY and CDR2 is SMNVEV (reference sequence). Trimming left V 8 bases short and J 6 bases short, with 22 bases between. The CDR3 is CASRPGLSDLDGYTF. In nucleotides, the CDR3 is TGTGCCAGCCGCCCGGGACTTTCGGATTTGGATGGCTACACCTTC.

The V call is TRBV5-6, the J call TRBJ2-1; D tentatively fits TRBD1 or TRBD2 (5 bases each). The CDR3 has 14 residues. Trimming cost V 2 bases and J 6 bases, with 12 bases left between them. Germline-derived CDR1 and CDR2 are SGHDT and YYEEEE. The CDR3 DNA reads TGTGCCAGCAGCTTAAGAGGGGTAGGCAATGAGCAGTTCTTC. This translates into CASSLRGVGNEQFF.

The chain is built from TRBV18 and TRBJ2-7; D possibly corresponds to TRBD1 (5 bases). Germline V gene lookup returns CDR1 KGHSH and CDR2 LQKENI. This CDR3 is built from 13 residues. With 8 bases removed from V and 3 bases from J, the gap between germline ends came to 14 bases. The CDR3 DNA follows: TGTGCCAGCGCCCCCCAGGGTTTCTACGAGCAGTACTTC. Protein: CASAPQGFYEQYF.

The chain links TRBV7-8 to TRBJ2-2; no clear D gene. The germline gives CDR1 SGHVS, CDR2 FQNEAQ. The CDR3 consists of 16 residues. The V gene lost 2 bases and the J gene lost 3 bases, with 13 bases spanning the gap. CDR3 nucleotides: TGTGCCAGCAGCTTATATTCTTCAGGAGACACCGGGGAGCTGTTTTTT. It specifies CASSLYSSGDTGELFF.

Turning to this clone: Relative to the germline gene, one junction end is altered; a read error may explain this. This chain's CDR3 is CASNQGTTEKLFF. The CDR3, as DNA: TGTGCCAGTAACCAGGGAACTACTGAAAAACTGTTTTTT. The chain has TRBV19 and TRBJ1-4; D is perhaps TRBD1 (5 bases). This CDR3 contains 13 residues. Per germline, CDR1 LNHDA and CDR2 SQIVND (reference sequence).

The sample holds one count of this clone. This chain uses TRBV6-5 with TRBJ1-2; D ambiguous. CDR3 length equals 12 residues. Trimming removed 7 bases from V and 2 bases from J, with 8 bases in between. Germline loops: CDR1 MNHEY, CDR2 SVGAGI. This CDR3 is CASIGRNYGYTF. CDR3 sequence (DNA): TGTGCCAGCATCGGGAGGAACTATGGCTACACCTTC.

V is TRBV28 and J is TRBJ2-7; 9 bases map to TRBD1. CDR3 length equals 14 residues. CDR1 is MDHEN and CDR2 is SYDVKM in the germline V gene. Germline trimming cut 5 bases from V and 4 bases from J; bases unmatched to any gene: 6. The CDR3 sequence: CASSPGQGGYEQYF. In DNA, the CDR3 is TGTGCCAGCAGTCCGGGACAGGGAGGATACGAGCAGTACTTC.

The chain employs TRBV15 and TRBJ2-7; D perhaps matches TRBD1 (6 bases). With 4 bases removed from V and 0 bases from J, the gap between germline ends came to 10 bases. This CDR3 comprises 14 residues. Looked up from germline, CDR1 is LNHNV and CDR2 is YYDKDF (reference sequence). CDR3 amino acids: CATSTGTPSYEQYF. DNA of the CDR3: TGTGCCACCAGCACCGGGACACCCTCCTACGAGCAGTACTTC. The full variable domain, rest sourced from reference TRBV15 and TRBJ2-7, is DAMVIQNPRYQVTQFGKPVTLSCSQTLNHNVMYWYQQKSSQAPKLLFHYYDKDFNNEADTPDNFQSRRPNTSFCFLDIRSPGLGDTAMYLCATSTGTPSYEQYFGPGTRLTVT.